One and the same sample provided the 11 T cell receptor beta chains below, sequenced in a study of shared T cell receptors in the human thymus. This table comes from immunoSEQ multiplex PCR, and its TCRdb copy is limited to in-frame clones, with some not included. The table includes hundreds of thousands of clones, more than 70% detected once. The data also belong to a second study, concerning human thymus T cells.

The sample comprised thymocytes. The receptors stem from a boy younger than two with a congenital heart defect.

The chain links TRBV5-1 to TRBJ1-2; the D gene is possibly TRBD1 (5 bases). The CDR3 sequence is 15 residues long. CDR1 and CDR2 (germline): SGHRS, YFSETQ. V was clipped by 3 bases and J by 8 bases, with 20 bases between them. The CDR3 is CASSSSGGGKQGYTF. In DNA, the CDR3 is TGCGCCAGCAGCTCTTCCGGGGGGGGTAAGCAAGGCTACACCTTC.

The V and J genes are TRBV5-1 and TRBJ1-1; no reliable D call. The CDR3 runs 14 residues. Per germline, CDR1 SGHRS and CDR2 YFSETQ. V lost 2 bases and J 2 bases, leaving 10 bases between the germline ends. CDR3 nucleotide sequence: TGCGCCAGCAGCTTACCGAGGGCAAACACTGAAGCTTTCTTT. Its protein is CASSLPRANTEAFF.

V is TRBV30 and J is TRBJ2-5; D not certain. Germline assignment: CDR1 GTSNPN and CDR2 SVGIG (reference sequence). Trimming took off 0 bases at V and 4 bases at J, with 9 bases between the two ends. The CDR3 is 13 amino acids. The CDR3 region is CAWSVGGAETQYF. In nucleotides, the CDR3 is TGTGCCTGGAGTGTGGGTGGAGCAGAGACCCAGTACTTC.

There are a few counts of this clone. As DNA, the CDR3 is TGTGCCAGTAGTATTGGCAGGGGGACTCTCAATTCACCCCTCCACTTT. Protein product: CASSIGRGTLNSPLHF. The chain combines TRBV19 with TRBJ1-6; 7 bases map to TRBD1. J was trimmed by 7 bases and V by 3 bases; bases with no gene match: 9. Per the germline V gene, CDR1 is LNHDA and CDR2 is SQIVND (reference sequence). This CDR3 spans 16 amino acids.

V gene TRBV10-3 combines with J gene TRBJ1-2; 9 bases match TRBD1. Trimming cost V 11 bases and J 6 bases; bases outside gene matches: 16. Germline-derived CDR1 and CDR2 are ENHRY and SYGVKD. CDR3 size: 15 residues. The CDR3 reads CAVYSGTGLGDGYTF. DNA of the CDR3: TGTGCCGTCTATTCGGGGACAGGGTTAGGCGATGGCTACACCTTC.

CDR3 nucleotide sequence: TGCGCCAGCAGATCACTAGCGGGAGCCTACAATGAGCAGTTCTTC. Its translation: CASRSLAGAYNEQFF. This chain joins TRBV10-2 and TRBJ2-1; 11 nucleotides match TRBD2. The CDR3 loop spans 15 amino acids. Trimming cost V 6 bases and J 2 bases; bases outside gene matches: 3. Germline-derived CDR1 and CDR2 are WSHSY and SAAADI.

The rearrangement uses TRBV5-1 and TRBJ2-7, with 13 bases fitting TRBD2. Germline V gene lookup returns CDR1 SGHRS and CDR2 YFSETQ. The junction had 4 bases not matched to a gene; V was cut back by 2 bases and J by 2 bases. The CDR3 is 16 residues long. CDR3 DNA sequence: TGCGCCAGCAGCTTACCTACTAGCGGGAGGGCCTACGAGCAGTACTTC. Its translation: CASSLPTSGRAYEQYF.

The rearrangement joins TRBV5-6 to TRBJ1-2, with a weak D call TRBD1 (5 bases). Germline-derived CDR1 and CDR2 are SGHDT and YYEEEE. The CDR3 is 11 amino acids. V was pared by 4 bases and J by 12 bases, with 13 bases between. Here the CDR3 reads CASSHDGGDTF. Written as DNA, the CDR3 is TGTGCCAGCAGCCACGACGGGGGGGACACCTTC.

This sequence joins TRBV7-9 and TRBJ2-1; 13 nucleotides match TRBD2. Trimming cost V 5 bases and J 7 bases; bases outside gene matches: 8. From germline, CDR1 is SEHNR and CDR2 FQNEAQ (reference sequence). The CDR3 is 16 amino acids. The CDR3 DNA reads TGTGCCAGCAGCCCGGGAACTAGCGGGAGGGCTAATGAGCAGTTCTTC. Translating it yields CASSPGTSGRANEQFF. The whole variable domain, remainder taken from reference TRBV7-9 and TRBJ2-1, is DTGVSQNPRHKITKRGQNVTFRCDPISEHNRLYWYRQTLGQGPEFLTYFQNEAQLEKSRLLSDRFSAERPKGSFSTLEIQRTEQGDSAMYLCASSPGTSGRANEQFFGPGTRLTVL.

The rearrangement joins TRBV11-2 to TRBJ1-1, with unresolved D. The germline V and J ends were trimmed by 5 bases and 10 bases, with 20 bases remaining between them. Germline CDR1 and CDR2: SGHAT and FQNNGV. The CDR3 loop spans 14 amino acids. Here the CDR3 reads CASSPSPHGVGAFF. The CDR3 DNA reads TGTGCCAGCAGCCCCTCACCGCACGGAGTAGGAGCTTTCTTT. Filled out from reference TRBV11-2 and TRBJ1-1, the complete variable domain reads EAGVAQSPRYKIIEKRQSVAFWCNPISGHATLYWYQQILGQGPKLLIQFQNNGVVDDSQLPKDRFSAERLKGVDSTLKIQPAKLEDSAVYLCASSPSPHGVGAFFGQGTRLTVV.

The J gene is TRBJ2-3, the V gene TRBV9; D may be TRBD2 (6 bases). The CDR3 runs 15 residues. Germline CDR1 SGDLS, CDR2 YYNGEE. The ends were cut back, 0 bases at V and 6 bases at J, with 14 bases in the middle. The CDR3 sequence: CASSVGVIGGDTQYF. CDR3 bases: TGTGCCAGCAGCGTAGGGGTGATAGGAGGGGATACGCAGTATTTT.